This entry concerns a single T cell receptor (beta chain). The sample belongs to a study of blood T cell repertoires in COVID-19. Study in general: The United States, Italy and Spain supplied acute and convalescent COVID-19 samples. Sample material is recorded as cDNA or gDNA derived from T cells, B-cell-depleted T cells, or PBMCs.

The CDR3 extends over 16 amino acids. V lost 4 bases and J lost 4; bases outside the gene matches: 12. Germline V gene lookup returns CDR1 SGHNT and CDR2 YYREEE (reference sequence). Clones were sequenced by immunoSEQ multiplex PCR, and TCRdb holds only the in-frame ones, with some missing. The repertoire holds some 350,000 clones, 80% to 90% seen once, with about 5.4% in the top ten. Participants came from about 23 US areas, aged about 18 to 89 years. Membership in each cohort depended on participant-reported clinical history. The rearrangement links TRBV5-4 to TRBJ2-5; 8 nucleotides agree with TRBD2. This sequence was found in a woman younger than 45 who had recovered from COVID-19. What was sequenced was PBMCs or T cells enriched from blood (not recorded which). CDR3 nucleotide sequence: TGTGCCAGCAGCCCGGCCGGGGGGGTCCGGATAGAGACCCAGTACTTC. Its protein is CASSPAGGVRIETQYF.